This T cell receptor beta chain was sequenced during a study of T cell responses to AZD1222 COVID-19 vaccine. Findings and limits, study-wide: Donor demographics were predominantly white British with a female majority; clonal diversity may be underestimated. At baseline, seropositivity was found in only 6 or 7 AZD1222 recipients.

On this clone itself: The antigen remains undetermined.

The CDR3 sequence is 16 residues long. Germline values: CDR1 LNHNV, CDR2 YYDKDF (reference sequence). Trimming removed 0 bases at V and 5 bases at J, with 14 bases between. Assay used: immunoSEQ multiplex PCR; TCRdb lists only in-frame clones, some missing. The sample holds about 130,000 clones, approximately 90% seen once. V and J are TRBV15 and TRBJ1-5, with D possibly being TRBD1 (6 bases). The sequence derives from an adult who received the AZD1222 COVID-19 vaccine. Sequencing was performed on peripheral blood, taken 28 days after the second AZD1222 dose. The CDR3 nucleotides read TGTGCCACCAGCAGAGAGATGGCAGAGGGGGATCAGCCCCAGCATTTT. As protein: CATSREMAEGDQPQHF.